A single sample is the source of the 7 T cell receptor beta chains below, sequenced in a study of T-cell memory formation after mild COVID-19. From the 5' RACE reads, TCRdb called clonotypes with MiXCR, one entry per CDR3 protein. Of 35,000 to 40,000 distinct CDR3 sequences detected, 6.1% appear once; the ten largest clones hold under 0.9%. The specimen was PBMCs or a T cell subset sorted from them (not recorded which). The receptors were gathered from an adult who had mild COVID-19 (a few samples of this study predate the infection). Cell type and time point are not known.

This clonotype was counted many times. The chain has TRBV15 and TRBJ1-3; D not resolved. V lost 0 bases, J lost 0 bases, and 6 bases lay in between. Germline lookup yields CDR1 LNHNV and CDR2 YYDKDF (reference sequence). This CDR3 comprises 15 residues. The CDR3 protein is CATSRDLGSGNTIYF. CDR3 in DNA: TGTGCCACCAGCAGAGATCTGGGCTCTGGAAACACCATATATTTT.

This clonotype appeared many times. This chain joins TRBV4-3 and TRBJ2-7; D gene ambiguous. Trimming cost V 1 base and J 3 bases, with 7 bases left between them. Germline assignment: CDR1 LGHNA and CDR2 YSLEER. The CDR3 runs to 13 residues. DNA of the CDR3: TGCGCCAGCAGCCAAGGGCACTTCTACGAGCAGTACTTC. The encoded protein is CASSQGHFYEQYF.

This clonotype was recorded many times. The J gene is TRBJ2-1, the V gene TRBV15; TRBD2 matches at 9 bases. This CDR3 comprises 14 residues. In germline, CDR1 is LNHNV, CDR2 YYDKDF (reference sequence). With 9 bases clipped from V and 1 base from J, the junction kept 4 bases outside the gene matches. The CDR3 protein is CATKLAGSYNEQFF. As DNA, the CDR3 is TGTGCCACTAAACTAGCGGGTTCCTACAATGAGCAGTTCTTC. Combining the CDR3 with reference TRBV15 and TRBJ2-1 gives the whole variable domain DAMVIQNPRYQVTQFGKPVTLSCSQTLNHNVMYWYQQKSSQAPKLLFHYYDKDFNNEADTPDNFQSRRPNTSFCFLDIRSPGLGDTAMYLCATKLAGSYNEQFFGPGTRLTVL.

The table lists this clonotype with a few counts. This chain joins TRBV18 and TRBJ2-3; 8 bases align to TRBD1. The CDR3 is made up of 15 amino acids. J lost 5 bases, V lost 6 bases, and 10 bases had no gene match. The germline V gene has CDR1 KGHSH and CDR2 LQKENI. CDR3 sequence reads: CASSRAGTGRDTQYF. Here the CDR3 DNA reads TGTGCCAGCTCGCGTGCCGGGACAGGAAGAGATACGCAGTATTTT.

This clonotype was seen ten or more times. The chain uses TRBV24-1 and TRBJ2-1; no definite D call. The CDR3 has 16 amino acids. CDR1 KGHDR and CDR2 SFDVKD come from the germline V gene. V lost 5 bases and J lost 4, with 17 bases in between. Written as DNA, the CDR3 is TGTGCCACCAGTGTTGGTACCTCCTCCCTATACAATGAGCAGTTCTTC. Its protein product is CATSVGTSSLYNEQFF.

This rearrangement joins TRBV6-2 or TRBV6-3 to TRBJ2-7; D is uncertain. Germline V gives CDR1 MNHEY, CDR2 SVGEGT. With 6 bases removed from V and 4 bases from J, the gap between germline ends came to 16 bases. This CDR3 spans 14 amino acids. CDR3 sequence reads: CASSYLMESYEQYF. CDR3 sequence (DNA): TGTGCCAGCAGCTACCTCATGGAGTCGTACGAGCAGTACTTC.

This clonotype was observed a few times. The chain recombines TRBV15 with TRBJ2-7; D remains unclear. The V end lost 0 bases, the J end lost 5 bases, and 8 bases lay between the germline ends. The CDR3 totals 13 residues. The V gene's germline CDR1 is LNHNV and CDR2 YYDKDF (reference sequence). The CDR3 reads CATSREIYHEQYF. The CDR3 DNA sequence: TGTGCCACCAGCAGAGAGATCTACCACGAGCAGTACTTC.